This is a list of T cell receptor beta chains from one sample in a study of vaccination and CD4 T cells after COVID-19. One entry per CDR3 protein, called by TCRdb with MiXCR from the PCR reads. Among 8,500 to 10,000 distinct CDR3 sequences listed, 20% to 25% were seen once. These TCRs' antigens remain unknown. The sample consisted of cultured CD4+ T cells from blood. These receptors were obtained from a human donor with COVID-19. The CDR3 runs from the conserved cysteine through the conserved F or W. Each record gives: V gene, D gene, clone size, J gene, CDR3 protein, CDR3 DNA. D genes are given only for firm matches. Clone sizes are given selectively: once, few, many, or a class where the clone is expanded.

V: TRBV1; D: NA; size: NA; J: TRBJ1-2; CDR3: CTSSRTETYDYTF; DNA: TGCACCAGCAGCAGGACAGAAACCTATGACTACACCTTC
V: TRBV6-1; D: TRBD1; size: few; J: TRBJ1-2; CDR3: CASRVDRVVDYGYTF; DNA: TGTGCCAGCAGAGTGGACAGGGTGGTAGACTATGGCTACACCTTC
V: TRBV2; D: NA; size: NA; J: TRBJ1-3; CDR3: CASTQKGGNTIYF; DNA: TGTGCCAGCACTCAAAAGGGGGGAAACACCATATATTTT
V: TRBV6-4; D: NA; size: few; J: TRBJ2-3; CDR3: CASSLGDLTDTQYF; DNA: TGTGCCAGCAGCCTGGGGGATCTCACAGATACGCAGTATTTT
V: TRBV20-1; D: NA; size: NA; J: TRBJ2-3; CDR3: CSAGGGLRFSDTQYF; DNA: TGCAGTGCTGGAGGGGGGCTAAGATTCTCAGATACGCAGTATTTT
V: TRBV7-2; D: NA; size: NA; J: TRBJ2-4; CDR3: CASSLSRQMGNIQYF; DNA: TGTGCCAGCAGCTTATCGCGACAAATGGGGAACATTCAGTACTTC
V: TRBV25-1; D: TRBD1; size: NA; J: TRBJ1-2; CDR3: CASSAGQARAYTF; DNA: TGTGCCAGCAGTGCGGGACAGGCAAGAGCCTACACCTTC
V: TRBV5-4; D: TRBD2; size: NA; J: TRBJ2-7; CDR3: CASSSPTSGRGEQYF; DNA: TGTGCCAGCAGCTCCCCGACTAGCGGGAGAGGCGAGCAGTACTTC
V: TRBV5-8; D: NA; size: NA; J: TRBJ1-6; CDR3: CASSFRDRDNSPLHF; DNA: TGTGCCAGCAGCTTCCGGGACCGGGATAATTCACCCCTCCACTTT
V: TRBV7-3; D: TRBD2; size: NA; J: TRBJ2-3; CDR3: CASSPVAGGKDTQYF; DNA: TGTGCCAGCAGCCCAGTAGCGGGGGGAAAAGATACGCAGTATTTT
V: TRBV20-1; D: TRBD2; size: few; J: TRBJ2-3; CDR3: CSLAGLVADTQYF; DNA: TGCAGCCTAGCGGGGCTAGTTGCAGATACGCAGTATTTT
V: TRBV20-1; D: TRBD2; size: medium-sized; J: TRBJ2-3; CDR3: CSARTSVADTQYF; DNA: TGCAGTGCGCGGACTAGCGTCGCAGATACGCAGTATTTT
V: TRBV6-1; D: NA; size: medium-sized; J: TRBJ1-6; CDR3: CASSGGLGNSPLHF; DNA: TGTGCCAGCAGCGGGGGCCTAGGGAATTCACCCCTCCACTTT
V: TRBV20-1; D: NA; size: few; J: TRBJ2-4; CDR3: CSARATPESAKNIQYF; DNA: TGCAGTGCCCGAGCCACTCCTGAATCAGCCAAAAACATTCAGTACTTC
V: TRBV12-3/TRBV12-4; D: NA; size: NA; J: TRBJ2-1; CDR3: CASSLVGRYNEQFF; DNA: TGTGCCAGCAGTTTAGTTGGGCGTTACAATGAGCAGTTCTTC
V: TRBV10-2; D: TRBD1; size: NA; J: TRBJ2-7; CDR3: CASSDPGGTYEQYF; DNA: TGCGCCAGCAGTGACCCAGGGGGTACCTACGAGCAGTACTTC
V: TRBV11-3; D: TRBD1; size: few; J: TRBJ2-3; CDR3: CASSTRTGNTITDTQYF; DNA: TGTGCCAGCAGCACAAGGACAGGGAATACCATCACAGATACGCAGTATTTT
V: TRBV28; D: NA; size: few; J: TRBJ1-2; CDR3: CASSSSGRGYGYTF; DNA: TGTGCCAGCAGTTCGTCGGGTCGGGGCTATGGCTACACCTTC
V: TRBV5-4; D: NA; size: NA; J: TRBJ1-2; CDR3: CASSLEGVRGSSNYGYTF; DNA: TGTGCCAGCAGCTTGGAAGGGGTTCGGGGATCCTCTAACTATGGCTACACCTTC
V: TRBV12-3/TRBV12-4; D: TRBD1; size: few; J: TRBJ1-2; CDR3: CASSTGQGSGYTF; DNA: TGTGCCAGCAGCACTGGACAGGGGAGTGGCTACACCTTC
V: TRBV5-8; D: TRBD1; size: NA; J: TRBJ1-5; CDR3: CASSTGQGANQPQHF; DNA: TGTGCCAGCAGCACGGGACAGGGGGCGAACCAGCCCCAGCATTTT
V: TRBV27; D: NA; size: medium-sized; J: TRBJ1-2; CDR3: CASSRRDLISGYTF; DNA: TGTGCCAGCAGTCGTCGGGACCTCATTTCCGGCTACACCTTC
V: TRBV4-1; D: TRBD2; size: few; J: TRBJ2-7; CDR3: CASSQGAGGTYEQYF; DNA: TGCGCCAGCAGCCAGGGAGCGGGGGGCACCTACGAGCAGTACTTC
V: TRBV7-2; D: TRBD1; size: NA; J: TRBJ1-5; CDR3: CASSYRQGEGQPQHF; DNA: TGTGCCAGCAGTTACCGACAGGGCGAGGGTCAGCCCCAGCATTTT
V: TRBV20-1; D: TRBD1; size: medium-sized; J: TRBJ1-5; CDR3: CSARGTGELIQPQHF; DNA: TGCAGTGCTAGAGGGACAGGCGAGTTGATTCAGCCCCAGCATTTT
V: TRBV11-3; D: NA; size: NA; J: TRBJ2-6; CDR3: CASSLGLLGANVLTF; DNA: TGTGCCAGCAGCTTAGGACTCTTAGGGGCCAACGTCCTGACTTTC
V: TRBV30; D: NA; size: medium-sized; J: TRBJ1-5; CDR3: CAWSKTGLSQPQHF; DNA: TGTGCCTGGAGTAAAACAGGGTTGAGTCAGCCCCAGCATTTT
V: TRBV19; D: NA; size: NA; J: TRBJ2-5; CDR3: CASSPGDRGTQYF; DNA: TGTGCCAGTAGCCCCGGGGACCGGGGGACCCAGTACTTC
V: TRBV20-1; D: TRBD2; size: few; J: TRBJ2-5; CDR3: CSAPPTGGRQETQYF; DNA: TGCAGTGCTCCTCCGACGGGGGGGCGGCAAGAGACCCAGTACTTC
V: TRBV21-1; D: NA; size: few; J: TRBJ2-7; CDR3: CASTLRGACLRDYEQYF; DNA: TGTGCCAGCACCTTAAGGGGGGCCTGTCTCCGAGACTACGAGCAGTACTTC
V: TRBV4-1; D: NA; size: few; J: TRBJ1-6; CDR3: CASSQETANNSPLHF; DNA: TGCGCCAGCAGCCAAGAGACAGCTAATAATTCACCCCTCCACTTT